This TCR beta chain was recovered during a study of blood T cell repertoires in COVID-19. As for the study in general: The cDNA or gDNA used as material had been derived from T cells, B-cell-depleted T cells, or PBMCs.

Points on this clone: Other DNA sequences in the sample encode the same CDR3.

Methods used by the authors: Researchers report that nucleated cell counts were estimated from reference gene primer amplification. Some clones are missing from TCRdb's copy, which holds only in-frame ones; the method was immunoSEQ multiplex PCR. From that table come the V and J calls and clone size; the DNA was used to work out D and trimming. The sample has about 380,000 clones, more than 65% seen once. Looked up from germline, CDR1 is MGHRA and CDR2 is YSYEKL. This CDR3 has 13 amino acids. The V gene lost 4 bases and the J gene lost 4 bases, with 11 bases spanning the gap. The chain uses TRBV4-1 and TRBJ2-7; D remains unclear. This TCR came from a human donor with acute or convalescent COVID-19. The donor label of this sample is uncertain. Material for sequencing was peripheral blood. DNA for the CDR3: TGCGCCAGCAGCCCGTCCGGGTCTTACGAGCAGTACTTC. As protein: CASSPSGSYEQYF.